The 18 T cell receptor beta chains below all came from one sample that was sequenced in a study of tumor and adjacent non-tumor tissue in lung cancer. TCRbeta libraries were built with three rounds of nested PCR, modified from ARM-PCR. TCRdb reprocessed the multiplex PCR reads with MiXCR, giving one entry per CDR3 protein. In the table there are 90,000 to 100,000 distinct CDR3 sequences, 75% to 90% of which are singletons. The template was RNA from unsorted bulk tissue. Distant lung tissue was collected more than 3 cm away from the tumor edge. The specimen sequenced was distant non-tumor lung tissue. These receptors were taken from a man aged 55-75 years with small cell lung cancer.

As regards this clonotype: At one end the junction does not follow the germline gene, possibly because of a read error. The chain uses TRBV6-1 and TRBJ1-5, with 9 bases aligning to TRBD1. CDR3 length: 15 amino acids. Germline values: CDR1 MNHNS, CDR2 SASEGT. The CDR3 DNA reads as TGTACCAGCAGTGAAACAGGGGGCAACAATCAGCCCCAGCATTTT. This codes for CTSSETGGNNQPQHF.

This clonotype was detected a few times. A much larger clonotype is one base distant, so this may be a read error. The rearrangement uses TRBV29-1 and TRBJ2-5, with D possibly matching TRBD2 (6 bases). CDR1 is SQVTM and CDR2 is ANQGSEA in the germline V gene. With 7 bases removed from V and 5 bases from J, the gap between germline ends came to 8 bases. CDR3 length equals 10 residues. CDR3 DNA sequence: TGCAGCGCTGGGGGGGAGACCCAGTACTTC. Translated: CSAGGETQYF.

The chain is built from TRBV6-1 and TRBJ2-1; 9 bases fit TRBD2. J lost 7 bases, V lost 9 bases, and 10 bases had no gene match. Germline loops: CDR1 MNHNS, CDR2 SASEGT. The CDR3 is 14 residues long. CDR3 residues: CASIFSGSGNEQFF. The CDR3 DNA sequence: TGTGCCAGTATCTTTAGCGGGAGTGGAAATGAGCAGTTCTTC.

This chain joins TRBV11-2 and TRBJ2-7, with TRBD2 matching 12 bases. This CDR3 has 19 amino acids. Germline CDR1 SGHAT, CDR2 FQNNGV. The CDR3 bases are TGTGCCGGCAGCTTTAGGGCTAGCGGGAGGGTGGGCCTTTACTACGAGCAGTACGTC. It translates to CAGSFRASGRVGLYYEQYV.

In the case of this clonotype: A junction boundary mismatches the germline segment, possibly from a read error. The chain joins TRBV4-1 to TRBJ1-1, with a tentative D call TRBD1 (5 bases). There are 15 residues in the CDR3. Germline assignment: CDR1 MGHRA and CDR2 YSYEKL. DNA of the CDR3: TGCGCCAGCAACCAAGTTCCAGGGTGTGGCACTGAAGCTTTATTT. Protein sequence: CASNQVPGCGTEALF.

The chain uses TRBV10-3 and TRBJ2-3; 13 bases fit TRBD2. The junction had 14 bases not matched to a gene; V was cut back by 0 bases and J by 5 bases. Germline V lookup: CDR1 ENHRY, CDR2 SYGVKD. The CDR3 runs to 20 residues. CDR3 loop: CAISESDPGLAGVEGDTQYF. In nucleotides, the CDR3 is TGTGCCATCAGTGAGTCGGATCCTGGACTAGCGGGAGTTGAAGGAGATACGCAGTATTTT.

Regarding this clonotype: Its ends do not fully match the called genes, so a read error is possible. V usage is TRBV11-2 and J usage is TRBJ2-1; the match to TRBD1 covers 10 bases. The CDR3 totals 19 residues. Germline V gives CDR1 SGHAT, CDR2 FQNNGV. CDR3 region: CASSLEGFATGGYMAQQLF. For the CDR3, the DNA is TGTGCCAGCAGCTTAGAGGGGTTTGCGACAGGGGGCTATATGGCTCAACAGCTCTTC.

This chain joins TRBV19 and TRBJ2-1, with D maybe TRBD2 (6 bases). The ends were cut back, 5 bases at V and 6 bases at J, with 17 bases in the middle. CDR3 size: 15 residues. The germline CDR1 and CDR2 sequences are LNHDA and SQIVND (reference sequence). The CDR3 DNA sequence: TGTGCCAGTAGTCGTGGGAGGTTTACCGCCAATGAGCAGTTCTTC. Protein product: CASSRGRFTANEQFF.

This clonotype showed up just a few times. A much larger clone sits a single nucleotide away, making a read error possible. J is TRBJ1-6 and V is TRBV14; D not resolved. Germline V gene lookup returns CDR1 SGHDN and CDR2 FVKESK. This CDR3 has 16 amino acids. Trimming took off 0 bases at V and 9 bases at J, with 15 bases between the two ends. The CDR3 coding sequence is TGTGCCAGCAGCCAAGAAAGGATCACTATGGGTTCACCCCTCCACTTT. Translated: CASSQERITMGSPLHF.

Comment on this clonotype: The germline gene is not matched at one end of the junction; a read error may be the cause. The chain uses TRBV11-2 and TRBJ2-1; no definite D call. This CDR3 contains 14 residues. Germline V CDR1 and CDR2: SGHAT, FQNNGV. The DNA of the CDR3 is TGTGCCAGCCAGAGGCGGCATGGCCACAATGACCAGTTCTTC. Translating gives CASQRRHGHNDQFF.

Worth noting for this clonotype: The junction departs from germline at one end; a sequencing error may be responsible. The genes are TRBV11-3 and TRBJ2-1; D ambiguous. Germline V CDR1 and CDR2: SGHNT, YENEEA. This CDR3 contains 13 residues. The CDR3 nucleotides read TGTACCAGCAGCAGAAAGAATGAGGATGAGCGGTTCTTC. The encoded protein is CTSSRKNEDERFF.

On this clonotype itself: Without the conserved terminal phenylalanine or tryptophan, this CDR3 likely stems from a read error. The chain uses TRBV6-5 and TRBJ2-1, with D perhaps matching TRBD1 or TRBD2 (5 bases each). The V gene lost 2 bases and the J gene lost 9 bases, with 17 bases spanning the gap. Germline V gene lookup returns CDR1 MNHEY and CDR2 SVGAGI. The CDR3 is 15 amino acids. The CDR3 DNA sequence: TGTGCCAGCAGTTACCCTGGGGGAGTGGGTATTGAGCAGTTCTTA. This translates into CASSYPGGVGIEQFL.

This clonotype was counted a few times. The chain links TRBV12-3 or TRBV12-4 to TRBJ1-4, with TRBD1 matching over 7 bases. This CDR3 region has 16 residues. Here the CDR3 reads CASALTGRGTNEKLFF. In DNA form, the CDR3 reads TGTGCTAGCGCCTTGACAGGGAGGGGAACTAATGAAAAACTGTTTTTT.

Turning to this clonotype: The junction differs from germline at one of its ends, possibly a read error. J is TRBJ2-2 and V is TRBV11-3; 7 bases agree with TRBD2. The DNA matches TRBJ2-3 better at its end, which makes the J call doubtful. The germline V gene encodes CDR1 SGHNT and CDR2 YENEEA. This CDR3 contains 16 residues. CDR3 DNA: TGTGCCACCAGCTTAACCGCGGGAGTGGTCACCGGTGAGCAGTATTTT. It codes for CATSLTAGVVTGEQYF.

Note on this clonotype: A much larger clone differs from this one at a single base, so this may be a read error. CDR3 in amino acids: CASSLGLSTEAFF. CDR3 bases: TGCGCCAGCAGCTTGGGTTTGAGCACTGAAGCTTTCTTT. This sequence joins TRBV5-1 and TRBJ1-1, with no clear D. Per germline, CDR1 SGHRS and CDR2 YFSETQ. The CDR3 length is 13 residues. The ends were cut back, 0 bases at V and 4 bases at J, with 7 bases in the middle. Using reference TRBV5-1 and TRBJ1-1 for the parts outside the CDR3, the full variable domain is KAGVTQTPRYLIKTRGQQVTLSCSPISGHRSVSWYQQTPGQGLQFLFEYFSETQRNKGNFPGRFSGRQFSNSRSEMNVSTLELGDSALYLCASSLGLSTEAFFGQGTRLTVV.

Of note for this clonotype: At one of its ends the junction is not consistent with the germline gene, which may arise from a read error. V and J are TRBV6-5 and TRBJ1-5, with a tentative D call TRBD1 (5 bases). The CDR3 has 15 residues. Germline V lookup: CDR1 MNHEY, CDR2 SVGAGI. The CDR3 sequence: CASRISGSGNQPPRF. DNA of the CDR3: TGTGCCAGCAGAATTTCCGGGTCAGGGAATCAGCCCCCGCGTTTT.

The rearrangement joins TRBV6-2 or TRBV6-3 to TRBJ2-7; 9 bases are shared with TRBD1. CDR1 and CDR2 from the germline V gene are MNHEY and SVGEGT. With 2 bases clipped from V and 11 bases from J, the junction kept 13 bases outside the gene matches. The CDR3 has 15 amino acids. The CDR3 here is CASSYPGQGLDEEYF. DNA for the CDR3: TGTGCCAGCAGTTACCCAGGACAGGGGCTAGACGAAGAGTACTTC.

Notes on this clonotype: A read error is likely, as this CDR3 ends without the conserved phenylalanine or tryptophan. The gene calls are TRBV11-2 and TRBJ2-1, with a possible D match to TRBD1 (5 bases). CDR1 and CDR2 from the germline V gene are SGHAT and FQNNGV. The CDR3 totals 17 residues. The V gene lost 1 base and the J gene lost 10 bases, with 23 bases spanning the gap. CDR3 sequence: CASSLVTAQSSYNEQFL. CDR3 sequence (DNA): TGTGCCAGCAGCTTAGTGACAGCCCAGAGCTCCTATAACGAGCAGTTCCTC.